This is a list of T cell receptor beta chains from one sample in a study of monozygotic twins with inflammatory bowel disease. TCRdb re-called the 5' RACE reads; one entry per CDR3 protein, DNA not given. There are about 160,000 distinct CDR3 sequences in the sample, with 2.4% held by the top ten. The specimen was blood. The receptors derive from a human donor with ulcerative colitis or Crohn's disease, or a healthy co-twin of an affected twin (not recorded which). CDR3s include the opening cysteine and the closing phenylalanine or tryptophan. Each record gives: CDR3 protein, J gene, V gene.

CASSQGANNEKLFF TRBJ1-4 TRBV12-3/TRBV12-4
CASSSQGGDYEQYF TRBJ2-7 TRBV7-9
CASSPANIDFSYNEQFF TRBJ2-1 TRBV18
CASSYRDRVNNEQFF TRBJ2-1 TRBV7-2
CASRTGGGSYNEQFF TRBJ2-1 TRBV7-9
CAISDSDDNYGYTF TRBJ1-2 TRBV10-3
CSARILAQAYNEQFF TRBJ2-1 TRBV20-1
CSARGGPGGYEQYF TRBJ2-7 TRBV20-1
CASSSAPRGRTYEQYF TRBJ2-7 TRBV5-1
CSAPRTGGVYNSPLHF TRBJ1-6 TRBV20-1
CASSIGTGRIYEQYF TRBJ2-7 TRBV19
CSARVGPPTSYEQYF TRBJ2-7 TRBV20-1
CASSLGGEELNTEAFF TRBJ1-1 TRBV5-4
CASSSDGNQPQHF TRBJ1-5 TRBV5-1
CASSPPGANTEAFF TRBJ1-1 TRBV18
CASSFSPLAGTGELFF TRBJ2-2 TRBV12-3/TRBV12-4
CASSFSWTNYGYTF TRBJ1-2 TRBV7-9
CASSQGTPGDTQYF TRBJ2-3 TRBV4-3
CASSPSQGLTYNEQFF TRBJ2-1 TRBV18
CASRTGMTNEKLFF TRBJ1-4 TRBV27
CASSLSRGHTGELFF TRBJ2-2 TRBV9